The clone carrying this T cell receptor (beta chain) was observed a few times. What it binds is unknown. The V gene's germline CDR1 is SNHLY and CDR2 FYNNEI. There are 13 residues in the CDR3. V dropped 7 bases and J dropped 6 bases, with 13 bases sitting between them. Before any sequencing was done, the ViraFEST assay used viral peptide pools to expand antigen-specific CD4+ T cells. Following 10 days of culture, CD4+ T cells were isolated. The researchers cultured approximately 2 million PBMC per well with approximately 11 IU/ml IL-2 and about 10 ug/ml peptides. On days 3 and 7, fresh IL-2 medium replaced half the medium. These data belong to a study of vaccination effects on CD4 cells after COVID-19. Whole-study findings and limits: Whether induced by infection or by vaccine, clones showed marked clonal contraction late after vaccination.

Sequenced by immunoSEQ multiplex PCR; TCRdb stores in-frame clones only, minus some. This table has 15,000 or so clones, less than 85% appearing once. The rearrangement joins TRBV2 to TRBJ2-1, with D possibly called TRBD1 or TRBD2 (5 bases each). The sequence was obtained from a human donor who received a COVID-19 vaccine. The input for sequencing was CD4+ T cells from PBMCs cultured with HCoV-229E spike peptides, taken before COVID-19 vaccination. CDR3 sequence reads: CASKKPGRNEQFF. The CDR3 DNA reads as TGTGCCAGCAAGAAGCCGGGACGCAATGAGCAGTTCTTC.